The 11 T cell receptor beta chains presented below share a single source sample, sequenced in a study of T-cell reconstitution after alpha-beta-depleted transplantation in children. This sample's TCRbeta library carried unique molecular identifier barcodes. In TCRdb, the PCR reads were re-called with MiXCR into one record per CDR3 protein. The table shows fewer than 550,000 distinct CDR3 sequences, with about an eighth occurring only once. The sequenced sample was PBMCs, mostly from graft donor cells, obtained 180 days after TCRalphabeta/CD19-depleted stem cell transplant. These receptors were taken from a female patient aged 2-15 years who had a stem cell transplant for aplastic anemia, so the T cells may come from the graft donor.

This clonotype was seen a few times. The gene calls are TRBV5-1 and TRBJ2-1; D remains ambiguous. Germline V lookup: CDR1 SGHRS, CDR2 YFSETQ. Trimming cost V 2 bases and J 5 bases, with 8 bases left between them. The CDR3 totals 13 residues. The CDR3 protein is CASSFSAHNEQFF. The CDR3, as DNA: TGCGCCAGCAGCTTTTCTGCCCACAATGAGCAGTTCTTC.

This clonotype was seen a handful of times. The V gene is TRBV5-1, the J gene TRBJ1-4; no clear D gene. The CDR3 is made up of 14 amino acids. CDR1 SGHRS and CDR2 YFSETQ come from the germline V gene. V lost 4 bases, J lost 0 bases, and 7 bases lay in between. The DNA for the CDR3 is TGCGCCAGCAGCGAAGCCGCAACTAATGAAAAACTGTTTTTT. Translation: CASSEAATNEKLFF.

The CDR3 protein is CASKGWDTIYF. The CDR3, as DNA: TGTGCCAGCAAAGGTTGGGACACCATATATTTT. The V and J genes are TRBV14 and TRBJ1-3; D is unclear. V lost 7 bases and J 8 bases, leaving 9 bases between the germline ends. From germline, CDR1 is SGHDN and CDR2 FVKESK. There are 11 residues in the CDR3. Full variable domain (outside the CDR3, taken from reference TRBV14 and TRBJ1-3): EAGVTQFPSHSVIEKGQTVTLRCDPISGHDNLYWYRRVMGKEIKFLLHFVKESKQDESGMPNNRFLAERTGGTYSTLKVQPAELEDSGVYFCASKGWDTIYFGEGSWLTVV.

The sample holds many counts of this clonotype. V is TRBV28 and J is TRBJ2-1, with TRBD2 matching 11 bases. The CDR3 is made up of 15 amino acids. Germline CDR1 reads MDHEN; CDR2 reads SYDVKM. Losses at the gene ends were 5 bases for V and 8 bases for J; bases not matched to a gene: 8. CDR3 nucleotide sequence: TGTGCCAGCAGTGAGACTAGCGGGAATTACCATGAGCAGTTCTTC. Residues: CASSETSGNYHEQFF.

In this sample, this clonotype turned up a few times. This chain uses TRBV2 with TRBJ2-7; maybe TRBD2 (5 bases). This CDR3 is 16 amino acids long. Deletions cut 1 base from V and 4 bases from J, with 17 bases between. Germline V gene sequence: CDR1 SNHLY, CDR2 FYNNEI. The CDR3 is CASSEGGGWRAYEQYF. The CDR3 DNA sequence: TGTGCCAGCAGTGAAGGAGGCGGGTGGCGCGCTTACGAGCAGTACTTC.

The chain carries TRBV7-2 and TRBJ2-6, with 7 positions matching TRBD2. Unmatched junction bases numbered 5, after V lost 0 bases and J lost 0 bases. There are 18 residues in the CDR3. Per the germline V gene, CDR1 is SGHTA and CDR2 is FQGNSA. The CDR3 is CASSLAGGSRSGANVLTF. The CDR3 nucleotides read TGTGCCAGCAGCTTAGCGGGAGGGTCCCGCTCTGGGGCCAACGTCCTGACTTTC.

This clonotype was detected a few times. The chain joins TRBV5-1 to TRBJ2-1; D possibly corresponds to TRBD2 (5 bases). The CDR3 runs to 14 residues. Trimming cost V 0 bases and J 8 bases, with 12 bases left between them. Germline CDR1 reads SGHRS; CDR2 reads YFSETQ. The CDR3 here is CASSLVGVVDEQFF. Here the CDR3 DNA reads TGCGCCAGCAGCTTGGTGGGAGTGGTCGATGAGCAGTTCTTC.

The chain uses TRBV29-1 and TRBJ2-1; tentatively, D is TRBD2 (5 bases). The germline V and J ends were trimmed by 6 bases and 5 bases, with 14 bases remaining between them. The germline V gene encodes CDR1 SQVTM and CDR2 ANQGSEA. The CDR3 runs to 13 residues. CDR3 region: CSVEGPLHNEQFF. CDR3 bases: TGCAGCGTCGAGGGTCCCCTCCACAATGAGCAGTTCTTC.

The chain employs TRBV5-5 and TRBJ1-5; possible D gene TRBD1, 5 bases. Between the trimmed V and J ends, which lost 3 bases and 0 bases, there was a span of 13 bases. CDR3 length: 16 residues. Germline V gives CDR1 SGHKS, CDR2 YYEKEE (reference sequence). This CDR3 reads CASSSGTEYSNQPQHF. CDR3 nucleotides: TGTGCCAGCAGCTCCGGGACCGAATATAGCAATCAGCCCCAGCATTTT.

At least ten counts were recorded for this clonotype. The rearrangement joins TRBV6-2 or TRBV6-3 to TRBJ1-1; D might be TRBD1 (6 bases). V lost 2 bases and J 0 bases, leaving 10 bases between the germline ends. The CDR3 sequence is 15 residues long. The germline CDR1 and CDR2 sequences are MNHEY and SVGEGT. DNA for the CDR3: TGTGCCAGCAGTTACCCCAGGGGTATGAACACTGAAGCTTTCTTT. Its protein product is CASSYPRGMNTEAFF.

This clonotype was found a few times. V gene TRBV6-5 combines with J gene TRBJ1-4, with TRBD1 as a possible D gene (5 bases). V was shortened by 2 bases and J by 7 bases, with 17 bases between the two germline ends. CDR1 MNHEY and CDR2 SVGAGI come from the germline V gene. CDR3 length equals 16 residues. This chain's CDR3 is CASSYTWDSGGEKLFF. The CDR3 DNA follows: TGTGCCAGCAGTTACACTTGGGACTCCGGTGGTGAAAAACTGTTTTTT.